One and the same sample provided the 26 T cell receptor beta chains below, sequenced in a study of CD8 T cells in Susac syndrome. Roughly 0.45 to 1 ug RNA was reverse transcribed with random hexamers. MiXCR, applied by TCRdb to the immunoSEQ multiplex PCR reads, yields one record per CDR3 protein. The sample includes around 150,000 distinct CDR3 sequences, just under 95% of them seen just once. Sequenced: CD4+ T cells from PBMCs. Source of these receptors: a human donor in good health.

The genes are TRBV23-1 and TRBJ1-6; 7 bases agree with TRBD1. TRBV23-1 is an ORF for which the function is uncertain. V shed 0 bases, J shed 0 bases, and the junction held 8 bases outside the gene matches. CDR3 size: 19 residues. CDR3 in DNA: TGCGCCAGCAGTCAATCGGATTTAAGGGACAGCTCCTATAATTCACCCCTCCACTTT. This sequence encodes CASSQSDLRDSSYNSPLHF.

J is TRBJ2-7 and V is TRBV10-3; unclear D gene. Germline CDR1 and CDR2: ENHRY and SYGVKD. V was shortened by 0 bases and J by 0 bases, with 6 bases between the two germline ends. The CDR3 runs 14 residues. CDR3 sequence: CAISESLSSYEQYF. CDR3 in DNA: TGTGCCATCAGTGAGTCCTTATCCTCCTACGAGCAGTACTTC.

This clonotype was counted between two and nine times. This chain uses TRBV6-5 with TRBJ1-1; D is unresolved. V was pared by 4 bases and J by 1 base, with 7 bases between. There are 13 residues in the CDR3. Germline V gene sequence: CDR1 MNHEY, CDR2 SVGAGI. CDR3 residues: CASSSSENTEAFF. The CDR3 DNA follows: TGTGCCAGCAGTTCCAGTGAGAACACTGAAGCTTTCTTT.

As DNA, the CDR3 is TGTGCCAGCAGCTTATATCCTACACGGGATCAGGGGACTGAAGCTTTCTTT. It yields the protein CASSLYPTRDQGTEAFF. The V gene is TRBV7-3, the J gene TRBJ1-1, with D possibly matching TRBD1 (6 bases). Germline-derived CDR1 and CDR2 are SGHTA and FQGTGA. This CDR3 is 17 amino acids long. V lost 2 bases and J 5 bases, leaving 21 bases between the germline ends.

The V and J genes are TRBV7-9 and TRBJ2-3; D possibly corresponds to TRBD1 (5 bases). This CDR3 has 14 residues. Looked up from germline, CDR1 is SEHNR and CDR2 is FQNEAQ (reference sequence). V was trimmed by 5 bases and J by 4 bases, leaving 13 bases between them. The CDR3 DNA follows: TGTGCCAGCAGCATGCCCCAGGGTCCAGATACGCAGTATTTT. Encoded protein: CASSMPQGPDTQYF.

J is TRBJ1-5 and V is TRBV7-9, with D perhaps matching TRBD1 (5 bases). Germline-derived CDR1 and CDR2 are SEHNR and FQNEAQ (reference sequence). The V and J ends lost 5 bases and 8 bases respectively, with 10 bases between them. The CDR3 is 12 residues long. The CDR3 DNA reads as TGTGCCAGCAGCATCCGAGGGGAGCCCCAGCATTTT. It codes for CASSIRGEPQHF.

The chain links TRBV4-1 to TRBJ1-2, with D perhaps TRBD1 (5 bases). Trimming removed 4 bases at V and 1 base at J, with 13 bases between. The CDR3 length is 15 residues. Germline-derived CDR1 and CDR2 are MGHRA and YSYEKL. The CDR3 protein is CASSRRGSSNYGYTF. The CDR3 bases are TGCGCCAGCAGCCGCCGGGGCAGCAGTAACTATGGCTACACCTTC.

J is TRBJ2-3 and V is TRBV24-1; tentatively, D is TRBD1 or TRBD2 (5 bases each). CDR1 is KGHDR and CDR2 is SFDVKD in the germline V gene. The CDR3 extends over 15 amino acids. Trimming shortened V by 4 bases and J by 1 base, and 11 bases separated the two germline ends. CDR3 sequence: CATSDLGGGTDTQYF. CDR3 in DNA: TGTGCCACCAGTGACCTTGGGGGAGGCACAGATACGCAGTATTTT.

This chain connects TRBV7-2 to TRBJ1-2; D call uncertain. CDR3 size: 13 residues. Trimming cost V 1 base and J 8 bases, with 11 bases left between them. The V gene's germline CDR1 is SGHTA and CDR2 FQGNSA. CDR3 residues: CASSLDRLGGYTF. The CDR3 coding sequence is TGTGCCAGCAGCTTAGATCGTCTTGGAGGCTACACCTTC.

The chain is built from TRBV3-1 and TRBJ1-6; D unclear. V lost 0 bases and J 3 bases, leaving 9 bases between the germline ends. The germline CDR1 and CDR2 sequences are LGHDT and YNNKEL (reference sequence). The CDR3 contains 16 residues. CDR3 nucleotides: TGTGCCAGCAGCCAAGATTACCATGACTATAATTCACCCCTCCACTTT. Translation gives CASSQDYHDYNSPLHF.

The rearrangement joins TRBV20-1 to TRBJ2-5, with 8 nucleotides matching TRBD1. From germline, CDR1 is DFQATT and CDR2 SNEGSKA (reference sequence). V lost 5 bases to trimming and J lost 2 bases; unmatched junction nucleotides: 7. This CDR3 spans 14 amino acids. CDR3 nucleotide sequence: TGCAGTGCTTCCCCAGGGGGCTTTCAAGAGACCCAGTACTTC. As protein: CSASPGGFQETQYF.

This clonotype was picked up one time. The genes are TRBV7-9 and TRBJ2-6; D uncertain. Germline V CDR1 and CDR2: SEHNR, FQNEAQ (reference sequence). The CDR3 extends over 16 amino acids. V gave up 5 bases and J gave up 0 bases, with 11 bases separating them. The DNA of the CDR3 is TGTGCCAGCAGCACGTGGCGGTTCTCTGGGGCCAACGTCCTGACTTTC. The encoded protein is CASSTWRFSGANVLTF.

The J gene is TRBJ2-3, the V gene TRBV29-1; TRBD2 aligns across 8 bases. Germline loops: CDR1 SQVTM, CDR2 ANQGSEA. The CDR3 runs to 13 residues. J was trimmed by 0 bases and V by 6 bases; bases with no gene match: 2. The CDR3: CSVQRGSTDTQYF. For the CDR3, the DNA is TGCAGCGTCCAGCGGGGGAGCACAGATACGCAGTATTTT.

This rearrangement joins TRBV7-2 to TRBJ1-5, with no clear D. V shed 2 bases and J shed 4 bases, with 6 bases lying between them. The germline V gene has CDR1 SGHTA and CDR2 FQGNSA. CDR3 length equals 13 residues. CDR3 nucleotides: TGTGCCAGCAGCTTAAGACGTAATCAGCCCCAGCATTTT. It yields the protein CASSLRRNQPQHF.

This chain joins TRBV6-1 and TRBJ2-2, with D maybe TRBD1 (5 bases). Germline V gives CDR1 MNHNS, CDR2 SASEGT. The V end lost 1 base, the J end lost 4 bases, and 10 bases lay between the germline ends. CDR3 length: 15 amino acids. Here the CDR3 reads CASSEVGRGTGELFF. CDR3 nucleotide sequence: TGTGCCAGCAGTGAAGTGGGAAGGGGCACCGGGGAGCTGTTTTTT.

The V and J genes are TRBV2 and TRBJ2-2; D gene unclear. Germline V CDR1 and CDR2: SNHLY, FYNNEI. This CDR3 is built from 14 residues. V was cut by 8 bases and J by 1 base, with 11 bases left in between. The CDR3 nucleotides read TGTGCCAGCTCTGATGTACAGAACACCGGGGAGCTGTTTTTT. Encoded protein: CASSDVQNTGELFF.

This clonotype was observed once. The CDR3 region is CASSPQQGRNEKLFF. Written as DNA, the CDR3 is TGTGCCAGCAGCCCTCAACAGGGGCGGAATGAAAAACTGTTTTTT. V gene TRBV12-3 or TRBV12-4 combines with J gene TRBJ1-4, with 7 bases lining up with TRBD1. V lost 6 bases, J lost 5 bases, and 9 bases stayed unmatched. The length of the CDR3 is 15 residues.

The chain has TRBV5-1 and TRBJ2-4, with 14 bases aligning to TRBD2. J gave up 0 bases and V 4 bases, and 6 bases lay outside the gene matches. The CDR3 has 18 residues. CDR1 is SGHRS, CDR2 YFSETQ, per germline. The DNA of the CDR3 is TGCGCCAGCAGCCTTCGGACTAGCGGGGGGCTAGCCAAAAACATTCAGTACTTC. Residues: CASSLRTSGGLAKNIQYF.

The CDR3 DNA reads TGCGCCAGCCGCGGGGATCTGGGCTACACCTTC. It is translated as CASRGDLGYTF. The chain joins TRBV5-1 to TRBJ1-2, with D hard to call. Per the germline V gene, CDR1 is SGHRS and CDR2 is YFSETQ. The CDR3 sequence is 11 residues long. Trimming stripped 7 bases from V and 8 bases from J, with 12 bases between.

A single count supports this clonotype. The V and J genes are TRBV29-1 and TRBJ2-1, with D unclear. The V and J ends lost 3 bases and 6 bases respectively, with 15 bases between them. Germline-derived CDR1 and CDR2 are SQVTM and ANQGSEA. CDR3 length: 14 amino acids. The CDR3 nucleotides read TGCAGCGTTGATCCCGACTTTCCTCGCAATGAGCAGTTCTTC. Its protein is CSVDPDFPRNEQFF.

The gene calls are TRBV6-5 and TRBJ2-7; D may be TRBD2 (5 bases). Per the germline V gene, CDR1 is MNHEY and CDR2 is SVGAGI. This CDR3 is built from 14 residues. V gave up 2 bases and J gave up 5 bases, with 13 bases separating them. The CDR3 coding sequence is TGTGCCAGCAGTTACCAGGTAGGAGGTGACGAGCAGTACTTC. Amino acids: CASSYQVGGDEQYF.

CDR3 in amino acids: CASSEAGTSGGFTEQFF. The CDR3 bases are TGTGCCAGCAGTGAGGCCGGGACTAGCGGGGGTTTCACTGAGCAGTTCTTC. V gene TRBV2 combines with J gene TRBJ2-1, with 14 bases lining up with TRBD2. V was pared by 3 bases and J by 9 bases, with 10 bases of the junction left unmatched. Germline V gene sequence: CDR1 SNHLY, CDR2 FYNNEI. This CDR3 has 17 amino acids.

The CDR3 loop reads CASSGLRGADETQYF. The CDR3 DNA reads TGTGCCAGCAGTGGTTTAAGGGGGGCGGACGAGACCCAGTACTTC. The V and J genes are TRBV2 and TRBJ2-5; D tentatively reads TRBD1 or TRBD2 (6 bases each). The CDR3 is 15 residues long. Trimming left V 4 bases short and J 5 bases short, with 17 bases between. Germline CDR1 SNHLY, CDR2 FYNNEI.

J is TRBJ1-6 and V is TRBV29-1; D gene unclear. In germline, CDR1 is SQVTM, CDR2 ANQGSEA. V gave up 5 bases and J gave up 7 bases, with 12 bases separating them. The CDR3 is made up of 13 amino acids. The CDR3 reads CSVKVQENSPLHF. DNA of the CDR3: TGCAGCGTTAAAGTCCAGGAGAATTCACCCCTCCACTTT.

This clonotype was seen a single time. The rearrangement uses TRBV5-1 and TRBJ1-1, with D tentatively TRBD1 (6 bases). This CDR3 is 16 amino acids long. Germline V gene data show CDR1 as SGHRS and CDR2 as YFSETQ. Trimming cost V 2 bases and J 1 base, with 15 bases left between them. The CDR3 nucleotides read TGCGCCAGCAGCTTCATGGGAGGGGGGGCGAACACTGAAGCTTTCTTT. Translation: CASSFMGGGANTEAFF.

The rearrangement uses TRBV9 and TRBJ2-2; D possibly matches TRBD1 or TRBD2 (5 bases each). This CDR3 is 16 amino acids long. CDR1 is SGDLS and CDR2 is YYNGEE in the germline V gene. V lost 2 bases and J 6 bases, leaving 17 bases between the germline ends. In DNA form, the CDR3 reads TGTGCCAGCAGCGTGCTACAGGAGGCAAACGCCGGGGAGCTGTTTTTT. Translating it yields CASSVLQEANAGELFF.